The 8 T cell receptor beta chains below all came from one sample that was sequenced in a study of Graves' ophthalmopathy and Graves' hyperthyroidism. CDR3 regions of TCR beta were amplified from RNA transcripts. HTBI primers were used in a first-round RT-PCR, which preceded a second-round multiplex PCR. TCRdb processed the multiplex PCR reads anew with MiXCR; each CDR3 protein has one entry. The table includes roughly 480,000 distinct CDR3 sequences, approximately 15% detected once. Source material: blood. The receptors derive from a woman younger than 45 with Graves' ophthalmopathy.

This clonotype appeared once. Being one base from a much bigger clone, this may be a read error. The chain links TRBV9 to TRBJ1-2; 8 nucleotides match TRBD1. This CDR3 region has 13 residues. Germline V gives CDR1 SGDLS, CDR2 YYNGEE. In nucleotides, the CDR3 is TGTGCCATCAGCCCAAAGACAGGGGATGGCTACACCTTC. Translated, it gives CAISPKTGDGYTF.

This clonotype was recorded at least ten times. V is TRBV28 and J is TRBJ1-1; 8 bases fit TRBD1. The germline CDR1 and CDR2 sequences are MDHEN and SYDVKM. The CDR3 spans 14 residues. J gave up 7 bases and V 5 bases, and 9 bases lay outside the gene matches. The CDR3: CASSPGQGFGEAFF. As DNA, the CDR3 is TGTGCCAGCAGTCCAGGACAGGGTTTCGGTGAAGCTTTCTTT.

This clonotype has at least ten counts. This sequence joins TRBV9 and TRBJ1-6; D perhaps matches TRBD1 (6 bases). CDR1 is SGDLS, CDR2 YYNGEE, per germline. Trimming took off 0 bases at V and 0 bases at J, with 10 bases between the two ends. The CDR3 loop spans 17 amino acids. Written as DNA, the CDR3 is TGTGCCAGCAGCGTAGCGGACAGAGTCTCCTATAATTCACCCCTCCACTTT. Residues: CASSVADRVSYNSPLHF.

At least ten counts were recorded for this clonotype. The V and J genes are TRBV12-3 or TRBV12-4 and TRBJ1-6; D is possibly TRBD1 (6 bases). The ends were cut back, 3 bases at V and 9 bases at J, with 9 bases in the middle. This CDR3 contains 13 residues. The CDR3 nucleotides read TGTGCCAGCAGTTTGGCACAGGGTTCACCCCTCCACTTT. Its translation is CASSLAQGSPLHF.

This clonotype was counted between two and nine times. The chain recombines TRBV3-1 with TRBJ2-7; unclear D gene. CDR3 size: 14 residues. Trimming stripped 1 base from V and 2 bases from J, with 9 bases between. The germline gives CDR1 LGHDT, CDR2 YNNKEL (reference sequence). CDR3 DNA: TGTGCCAGCAGCCAAGCAACGGTAGCCTACGAGCAGTACTTC. Its translation: CASSQATVAYEQYF.

Ten or more counts support this clonotype. The V gene is TRBV28, the J gene TRBJ2-5; the D call may be TRBD1 or TRBD2 (5 bases each). The germline V gene encodes CDR1 MDHEN and CDR2 SYDVKM. The CDR3 runs to 16 residues. V lost 5 bases, J lost 3 bases, and 19 bases lay in between. The CDR3 nucleotides are TGTGCCAGCAGTCCCTCCGGGACCAAAGGGGAAGAGACCCAGTACTTC. Amino acids: CASSPSGTKGEETQYF.

This clonotype was seen repeatedly, ten times or more. The genes are TRBV2 and TRBJ2-5; TRBD1 might be the D (5 bases). The CDR3 runs to 12 residues. CDR1 is SNHLY and CDR2 is FYNNEI in the germline V gene. The V gene lost 6 bases and the J gene lost 2 bases, with 7 bases spanning the gap. The CDR3 DNA is TGTGCCAGCAGGACAGAGCAAGAGACCCAGTACTTC. This translates into CASRTEQETQYF.

Many counts were recorded for this clonotype. This chain uses TRBV6-2 or TRBV6-3 with TRBJ2-7; D ambiguous. CDR1 is MNHEY, CDR2 SVGEGT, per germline. The CDR3 spans 13 residues. V gave up 6 bases and J gave up 3 bases, with 12 bases separating them. Here the CDR3 reads CASRPDVHYEQYF. DNA for the CDR3: TGTGCCAGCAGACCCGACGTGCACTACGAGCAGTACTTC.